This T cell receptor (beta chain) was captured by sequencing in a study of cytomegalovirus exposure and HLA in healthy donors. Study in general: Genotyping of roughly 400 donors showed that 65% to 90% belonged to the Caucasian-associated ancestry cluster.

Primers included in the PCR were 60 Vbeta and 13 Jbeta primers. The table came from immunoSEQ multiplex PCR; TCRdb's copy has only in-frame clones and leaves some out. The repertoire holds approximately 110,000 clones, with over 60% as singletons. CDR3 length: 15 residues. J gave up 3 bases and V 1 base, and 3 bases lay outside the gene matches. Germline CDR1 is SGHVS and CDR2 is FQNEAQ. The source material was PBMCs. V and J are TRBV7-8 and TRBJ2-1; 7 nucleotides align to TRBD1. This sequence originates from a woman aged 55-69 years in good health and CMV-seropositive. The CDR3 sequence: CASSLGSGGYNEQFF. CDR3 nucleotide sequence: TGTGCCAGCAGCTTAGGCTCAGGGGGCTACAATGAGCAGTTCTTC.